The 11 T cell receptor beta chains listed next were all sequenced from one sample in a study of Graves' ophthalmopathy and Graves' hyperthyroidism. From RNA, the CDR3 regions of TCR beta chains were amplified and sequenced. The first-round RT-PCR employed HTBI primers together with the Qiagen OneStep RT-PCR kit. A multiplex PCR was then performed as the second round. TCRdb passed the multiplex PCR reads through MiXCR, listing each CDR3 protein once. The sample has over a million distinct CDR3 sequences; about 36% are singletons. The specimen was peripheral blood or thyroid tissue (not recorded which). These receptors came from an adult man with Graves' hyperthyroidism.

In this sample, this clonotype turned up many times. The chain has TRBV12-3 or TRBV12-4 and TRBJ2-5, with a tentative D call TRBD2 (6 bases). The CDR3 sequence is 14 residues long. Trimming pared 6 bases from V and 5 bases from J, leaving 16 bases between. CDR3 DNA: TGTGCCAGCAGGGGACGATCCGCGGGGGAGACCCAGTACTTC. Its translation: CASRGRSAGETQYF.

The genes are TRBV4-1 and TRBJ1-4; 7 bases agree with TRBD1. This CDR3 contains 16 residues. Germline-derived CDR1 and CDR2 are MGHRA and YSYEKL. J lost 14 bases, V lost 1 base, and 16 bases had no gene match. The CDR3 coding sequence is TGCGCCAGCAGCCAAGCCCCCCGGACAGGTTGGGACCGGCTGTTTTTT. It encodes CASSQAPRTGWDRLFF.

About this clonotype: At one boundary the junction diverges from the germline segment, which might be a read error. V and J are TRBV10-2 and TRBJ2-5; the match to TRBD2 covers 8 bases. The CDR3 sequence is 16 residues long. Germline assignment: CDR1 WSHSY and CDR2 SAAADI. CDR3 amino acids: CASSFRSPGLGETQYF. Here the CDR3 DNA reads TGTGCCAGCAGTTTCCGATCCCCGGGACTAGGAGAGACCCAGTACTTC.

This clonotype came up many times. The chain joins TRBV19 to TRBJ2-7; D is perhaps TRBD1 or TRBD2 (5 bases each). From germline, CDR1 is LNHDA and CDR2 SQIVND (reference sequence). This CDR3 has 15 amino acids. V gave up 6 bases and J gave up 4 bases, with 19 bases separating them. The CDR3 nucleotides are TGTGCCAGTAGCCCTGCCCCCACAGGAGGATACGAGCAGTACTTC. Translated: CASSPAPTGGYEQYF.

This clonotype was counted ten times or more. This sequence joins TRBV12-3 or TRBV12-4 and TRBJ1-5; 8 positions match TRBD1. V was pared by 6 bases and J by 9 bases, with 13 bases of the junction left unmatched. CDR3 length: 15 amino acids. In DNA form, the CDR3 reads TGTGCCAGCAGAGAACAGGGGGTGGATAGGATGCCCCAGCATTTT. This sequence encodes CASREQGVDRMPQHF.

This clonotype was counted only a few times. V and J are TRBV20-1 and TRBJ2-2; 10 bases are shared with TRBD1. Trimming took 0 bases from V and 5 from J; bases not matched to a gene: 6. This CDR3 comprises 16 residues. CDR1 is DFQATT, CDR2 SNEGSKA, per germline (reference sequence). The CDR3 bases are TGCAGTGCTAGAGATCCGGGACAGGGGTTGACCGGGGAGCTGTTTTTT. It translates to CSARDPGQGLTGELFF.

J is TRBJ2-7 and V is TRBV25-1; 8 nucleotides match TRBD1. The V segment lost 7 bases and the J segment 2 bases; nucleotides outside the gene matches: 4. CDR1 and CDR2 (germline): MGHDK, SYGVNS. The CDR3 is 13 amino acids. CDR3 in amino acids: CASNDRGPYEQYF. The CDR3 nucleotides read TGTGCCAGCAACGACAGGGGCCCCTACGAGCAGTACTTC.

This chain connects TRBV29-1 to TRBJ2-7; the match to TRBD1 covers 8 bases. CDR3 length equals 16 residues. The germline CDR1 and CDR2 sequences are SQVTM and ANQGSEA. The CDR3: CSAYGQGRGRGDEQYF. CDR3 DNA sequence: TGCAGTGCTTACGGACAGGGTCGAGGTCGGGGCGACGAGCAGTACTTC.

At least ten counts were recorded for this clonotype. The chain is built from TRBV7-9 and TRBJ1-2; D is unresolved. The CDR3 contains 14 residues. Trimming left V 2 bases short and J 5 bases short, with 12 bases between. In germline, CDR1 is SEHNR, CDR2 FQNEAQ (reference sequence). The CDR3 coding sequence is TGTGCCAGCAGCTTAACCGTCGGGATTTATGGCTACACCTTC. Its translation: CASSLTVGIYGYTF.

This clonotype was detected many times. The chain combines TRBV19 with TRBJ2-5; 9 bases agree with TRBD2. CDR3 length: 15 amino acids. Germline lookup yields CDR1 LNHDA and CDR2 SQIVND (reference sequence). V lost 3 bases, J lost 5 bases, and 7 bases stayed unmatched. Written as DNA, the CDR3 is TGTGCCAGTAGTATTCGCGGGACTAGCCGGGAGACCCAGTACTTC. It translates to CASSIRGTSRETQYF.

This clonotype was seen many times. The genes are TRBV7-8 and TRBJ1-2, with D hard to call. Germline CDR1 reads SGHVS; CDR2 reads FQNEAQ. V lost 10 bases and J lost 6, with 30 bases in between. CDR3 size: 17 residues. CDR3 sequence: CAIEKRVLRVRPNGYTF. CDR3 nucleotides: TGTGCCATAGAGAAAAGGGTTCTGCGGGTTCGACCGAATGGCTACACCTTC.